The 5 T cell receptor beta chains below come from one sample, sequenced in a study of blood T cells in healthy people across ages. Primed by a sample-barcoded 5' primer and a J-beta primer mix, a second PCR proceeded for about 7 to 11 cycles. TCRdb recomputed calls from the 5' RACE reads with MiXCR, one row per CDR3 protein. The top ten hold about 0.69% of the sample, which has some 1,000,000 distinct CDR3 sequences, around 27% seen once. These data were also filed under a second study, of T cells of mothers and their children.

The sequencing sample was made of blood. The receptor set was obtained from a girl aged 2-10 years in good health.

There are many counts of this clonotype. V is TRBV7-9 and J is TRBJ2-5; TRBD2 matches at 7 bases. This CDR3 region has 14 residues. Trimming at V came to 5 bases and at J to 1 base, leaving 4 bases not matched to a gene. Germline V gene data show CDR1 as SEHNR and CDR2 as FQNEAQ (reference sequence). The CDR3 region is CASSQGTTQETQYF. The CDR3 DNA is TGTGCCAGCAGCCAAGGGACTACCCAAGAGACCCAGTACTTC. Together with reference TRBV7-9 and TRBJ2-5, the CDR3 gives the full variable domain: DTGVSQNPRHKITKRGQNVTFRCDPISEHNRLYWYRQTLGQGPEFLTYFQNEAQLEKSRLLSDRFSAERPKGSFSTLEIQRTEQGDSAMYLCASSQGTTQETQYFGPGTRLLVL.

The chain has TRBV7-2 and TRBJ1-6; the D gene is possibly TRBD1 (6 bases). Trimming cost V 4 bases and J 7 bases, with 11 bases left between them. CDR3 length: 14 amino acids. CDR1 and CDR2 from the germline V gene are SGHTA and FQGNSA. DNA of the CDR3: TGTGCCAGCAGCTCGGACAGCGTCAATTCACCCCTCCACTTT. Translated, it gives CASSSDSVNSPLHF. Based on the CDR3 plus reference TRBV7-2 and TRBJ1-6, the full variable domain is GAGVSQSPSNKVTEKGKDVELRCDPISGHTALYWYRQSLGQGLEFLIYFQGNSAPDKSGLPSDRFSAERTGGSVSTLTIQRTQQEDSAVYLCASSSDSVNSPLHFGNGTRLTVT.

In its sample, this clonotype was seen a few times. This sequence joins TRBV12-3 or TRBV12-4 and TRBJ2-3; D ambiguous. Trimming shortened V by 7 bases and J by 5 bases, and 19 bases separated the two germline ends. The CDR3 contains 15 residues. CDR3: CASTGGGALIDTQYF. For the CDR3, the DNA is TGTGCCAGCACCGGTGGTGGAGCCCTAATAGATACGCAGTATTTT.

This clonotype appeared a single time. The chain joins TRBV5-6 to TRBJ2-1, with a possible D match to TRBD1 (6 bases). This CDR3 region has 12 residues. The V gene's germline CDR1 is SGHDT and CDR2 YYEEEE. V was shortened by 4 bases and J by 12 bases, with 14 bases between the two germline ends. CDR3 amino acids: CASSDPGVGQFF. As DNA, the CDR3 is TGTGCCAGCAGCGACCCAGGGGTAGGGCAGTTCTTC.

There are a few counts of this clonotype. The genes are TRBV12-5 and TRBJ2-1, with a possible D match to TRBD1 (5 bases). This CDR3 contains 17 residues. CDR1 and CDR2 (germline): LGHNT, FRNRAP. V dropped 0 bases and J dropped 0 bases, with 12 bases sitting between them. The CDR3 region has the DNA TGTGCTAGTGGTTTGGTCCTATCTAGGGGCTCCTACAATGAGCAGTTCTTC. This codes for CASGLVLSRGSYNEQFF.